Listed here are 28 T cell receptor beta chains from one sample, sequenced in a study of blood T cell repertoires in COVID-19 (TCRdb year 2020). Libraries were made using the immunoSEQ multiplex PCR assay. Not all clones reach the TCRdb copy of this immuneACCESS table, which keeps in-frame sequences only. Checked studies attribute under half of the gap to unresolved V genes and leave the rest unexplained. This sample is represented by around 250,000 clones; about 87% of them were singletons. The top ten clonotypes cover over 2.5% of the sample. The sequencing input was PBMCs or T cells enriched from blood (not recorded which). These TCRs come from a woman aged 40 to 50 who had been exposed to COVID-19.

The V gene is TRBV19, the J gene TRBJ1-1; D unresolved. With 6 bases removed from V and 2 bases from J, the gap between germline ends came to 13 bases. This CDR3 spans 14 amino acids. CDR1 LNHDA and CDR2 SQIVND come from the germline V gene (reference sequence). CDR3 region: CASSLGVGNTEAFF. The DNA of the CDR3 is TGTGCCAGTAGCCTCGGGGTGGGTAACACTGAAGCTTTCTTT.

This clone showed up just once. The chain is built from TRBV5-6 and TRBJ1-5; 11 nucleotides match TRBD1. The CDR3 spans 17 residues. Germline lookup yields CDR1 SGHDT and CDR2 YYEEEE. With 3 bases clipped from V and 1 base from J, the junction kept 6 bases outside the gene matches. The CDR3 bases are TGTGCCAGCAGCTACTGGACAGGGGGCTGGAGCAATCAGCCCCAGCATTTT. Protein sequence: CASSYWTGGWSNQPQHF.

The chain recombines TRBV27 with TRBJ2-7, with TRBD1 identical over 8 bases. Germline CDR1 reads MNHEY; CDR2 reads SMNVEV (reference sequence). The CDR3 is 14 amino acids. The junction had 6 bases not matched to a gene; V was cut back by 3 bases and J by 5 bases. The CDR3 reads CASSLTGEGNEQYF. DNA for the CDR3: TGTGCCAGCAGTTTGACAGGGGAAGGGAACGAGCAGTACTTC.

The chain joins TRBV4-3 to TRBJ2-3, with 9 nucleotides matching TRBD1. Germline assignment: CDR1 LGHNA and CDR2 YSLEER. V shed 1 base and J 4 bases; nucleotides not matched to a gene: 3. The CDR3 sequence is 15 residues long. The CDR3 spells CASSQGDRVADTQYF. The CDR3 DNA reads as TGCGCCAGCAGCCAAGGGGACAGGGTGGCAGATACGCAGTATTTT.

The rearrangement links TRBV5-4 to TRBJ1-2; 9 nucleotides line up with TRBD1. CDR3 length equals 14 residues. After removal of 5 bases from V and 7 bases from J, the junction contained 9 bases not matched to a gene. The germline V gene has CDR1 SGHNT and CDR2 YYREEE (reference sequence). The CDR3 here is CASRDTGTGFGYTF. The CDR3, as DNA: TGTGCCAGCAGGGATACCGGGACAGGGTTTGGCTACACCTTC.

The chain combines TRBV28 with TRBJ2-6; D possibly corresponds to TRBD2 (6 bases). The CDR3 is made up of 15 amino acids. V shed 6 bases and J shed 2 bases, with 11 bases lying between them. CDR1 and CDR2 from the germline V gene are MDHEN and SYDVKM. The CDR3 loop reads CASRDGGPGANVLTF. Written as DNA, the CDR3 is TGTGCCAGCAGGGACGGGGGTCCTGGGGCCAACGTCCTGACTTTC.

The chain links TRBV7-9 to TRBJ2-3; D uncertain. V was cut by 7 bases and J by 3 bases, with 11 bases left in between. CDR1 is SEHNR and CDR2 is FQNEAQ in the germline V gene (reference sequence). This CDR3 spans 13 amino acids. Written as DNA, the CDR3 is TGTGCCAGCACCCTGAGGTCGACAGATACGCAGTATTTT. This gives the protein CASTLRSTDTQYF.

Comments on this clone: A junction end diverges from the germline sequence, so it may reflect a read error. The rearrangement uses TRBV5-1 and TRBJ1-6, with 11 nucleotides matching TRBD1. The CDR3 has 16 amino acids. Looked up from germline, CDR1 is SGHRS and CDR2 is YFSETQ. As DNA, the CDR3 is TGTGCCAGCAGCTTGGATGGACAGGGGGCTTCTTCACCCCTCCACTTT. Protein sequence: CASSLDGQGASSPLHF.

The V gene is TRBV28, the J gene TRBJ1-1; D is unclear. V lost 6 bases and J 4 bases, leaving 18 bases between the germline ends. Germline values: CDR1 MDHEN, CDR2 SYDVKM. The CDR3 contains 15 residues. The CDR3 coding sequence is TGTGCCAGCAGGCCTTTTGAGGGATCCCGCACTGAAGCTTTCTTT. Translated, it gives CASRPFEGSRTEAFF.

This chain links TRBV9 with TRBJ1-3; TRBD1 aligns across 9 bases. The CDR3 is made up of 18 amino acids. After removal of 2 bases from V and 0 bases from J, the junction contained 9 bases not matched to a gene. CDR1 is SGDLS and CDR2 is YYNGEE in the germline V gene. The DNA of the CDR3 is TGTGCCAGCAGCGTCAGACCGGGACAGGGAGACTCTGGAAACACCATATATTTT. Translating it yields CASSVRPGQGDSGNTIYF. Full variable domain (outside the CDR3, taken from reference TRBV9 and TRBJ1-3): DSGVTQTPKHLITATGQRVTLRCSPRSGDLSVYWYQQSLDQGLQFLIQYYNGEERAKGNILERFSAQQFPDLHSELNLSSLELGDSALYFCASSVRPGQGDSGNTIYFGEGSWLTVV.

The CDR3 loop reads CASSEYRPGNGYTF. The CDR3 coding sequence is TGTGCCAGCAGTGAATATCGTCCGGGAAATGGCTACACCTTC. The chain joins TRBV2 to TRBJ1-2; D not certain. Germline V gene data show CDR1 as SNHLY and CDR2 as FYNNEI. The CDR3 covers 14 residues. Trimming stripped 2 bases from V and 6 bases from J, with 13 bases between.

V usage is TRBV7-2 and J usage is TRBJ2-3; TRBD2 matches at 7 bases. The CDR3 loop spans 13 amino acids. Per germline, CDR1 SGHTA and CDR2 FQGNSA. V was clipped by 10 bases and J by 6 bases; unmatched bases: 10. Here the CDR3 reads CATERDLADTQYF. CDR3 in DNA: TGTGCCACCGAGCGGGACCTTGCCGATACGCAGTATTTT.

V usage is TRBV7-9 and J usage is TRBJ1-2; D perhaps matches TRBD1 (5 bases). Germline lookup yields CDR1 SEHNR and CDR2 FQNEAQ (reference sequence). The V gene lost 5 bases and the J gene lost 2 bases, with 9 bases spanning the gap. The CDR3 runs to 13 residues. In DNA, the CDR3 is TGTGCCAGCAGCGGGGCCCAAAACTATGGCTACACCTTC. It specifies CASSGAQNYGYTF.

This chain links TRBV7-9 with TRBJ2-2; 8 bases are shared with TRBD1. This CDR3 comprises 16 residues. V shed 5 bases, J shed 7 bases, and the junction held 12 bases outside the gene matches. The germline V gene has CDR1 SEHNR and CDR2 FQNEAQ (reference sequence). CDR3 DNA: TGTGCCAGCAGCCCAAACCGGACAGGGCCGGGCGGGGAGCTGTTTTTT. Encoded protein: CASSPNRTGPGGELFF.

This clone came up a few times. The V call is TRBV5-6, the J call TRBJ1-3, with 7 bases lining up with TRBD1. With V trimmed by 0 bases and J by 1 base, 4 bases remained unmatched. This CDR3 comprises 16 residues. From germline, CDR1 is SGHDT and CDR2 YYEEEE. The CDR3: CASSLAGRGSGNTIYF. The CDR3 nucleotides read TGTGCCAGCAGCTTGGCAGGCAGGGGGTCTGGAAACACCATATATTTT.

V gene TRBV15 combines with J gene TRBJ2-5; 8 bases line up with TRBD2. CDR1 LNHNV and CDR2 YYDKDF come from the germline V gene (reference sequence). The CDR3 contains 16 residues. The V and J ends lost 1 base and 2 bases, in that order; junction bases with no gene match: 6. CDR3 sequence: CATSRAGGEGQETQYF. CDR3 DNA: TGTGCCACCAGCAGAGCCGGGGGGGAAGGACAAGAGACCCAGTACTTC.

This clone was observed a single time. V is TRBV28 and J is TRBJ1-4; tentatively, D is TRBD1 (6 bases). V was clipped by 5 bases and J by 0 bases, with 10 bases between them. Germline V gives CDR1 MDHEN, CDR2 SYDVKM. There are 15 residues in the CDR3. CDR3 protein: CASSVDRATNEKLFF. CDR3 in DNA: TGTGCCAGCAGTGTGGACAGAGCAACTAATGAAAAACTGTTTTTT.

This rearrangement joins TRBV6-4 to TRBJ1-1; no definite D call. Per germline, CDR1 MRHNA and CDR2 SNTAGT. Trimming pared 3 bases from V and 1 base from J, leaving 6 bases between. The CDR3 sequence is 13 residues long. The CDR3 spells CASSERENTEAFF. CDR3 coding DNA: TGTGCCAGCAGTGAAAGAGAGAACACTGAAGCTTTCTTT.

This clone was observed a single time. The chain combines TRBV3-1 (or the pseudogene TRBV3-2) with TRBJ2-7; 9 nucleotides line up with TRBD1. Germline values: CDR1 LGHDT, CDR2 YNNKEL (reference sequence). Losses at the gene ends were 4 bases for V and 5 bases for J; bases not matched to a gene: 6. This CDR3 is 14 amino acids long. CDR3 residues: CASSRRDREHEQYF. As DNA, the CDR3 is TGTGCCAGCAGCCGCCGGGACAGGGAACACGAGCAGTACTTC.

The chain couples TRBV7-3 to TRBJ2-3; the match to TRBD2 covers 8 bases. CDR1 and CDR2 from the germline V gene are SGHTA and FQGTGA. V dropped 2 bases and J dropped 1; count of bases not matched to a gene: 5. This CDR3 has 16 residues. For the CDR3, the DNA is TGTGCCAGCAGCTTAGGAACTAGCGGAGGCACAGATACGCAGTATTTT. It codes for CASSLGTSGGTDTQYF.

The chain recombines TRBV27 with TRBJ1-2, with 10 bases lining up with TRBD1. This CDR3 contains 13 residues. V was pared by 3 bases and J by 8 bases, with 3 bases of the junction left unmatched. Germline assignment: CDR1 MNHEY and CDR2 SMNVEV (reference sequence). CDR3 sequence: CASSFDRGRGYTF. The CDR3 DNA sequence: TGTGCCAGCAGTTTTGACAGGGGGCGAGGCTACACCTTC.

The chain has TRBV6-5 and TRBJ1-3, with D uncertain. In germline, CDR1 is MNHEY, CDR2 SVGAGI. V was shortened by 7 bases and J by 0 bases, with 13 bases between the two germline ends. The CDR3 loop spans 15 amino acids. For the CDR3, the DNA is TGTGCCAGCACCTTAGAGGGTTACTCTGGAAACACCATATATTTT. Amino acids: CASTLEGYSGNTIYF.

V gene TRBV6-5 combines with J gene TRBJ2-2, with 9 bases identical to TRBD1. Germline loops: CDR1 MNHEY, CDR2 SVGAGI. The J segment lost 7 bases and the V segment lost 5 bases, leaving 8 bases of the junction unmatched. The CDR3 length is 15 residues. CDR3 DNA sequence: TGTGCCAGCAGTCACAGGGGGCGCGGTGACGGGGAGCTGTTTTTT. Its protein product is CASSHRGRGDGELFF.

The table lists this clone with a count of one. The chain is built from TRBV19 and TRBJ1-4; 8 bases align to TRBD1. V was clipped by 4 bases and J by 8 bases; unmatched bases: 6. Germline V CDR1 and CDR2: LNHDA, SQIVND (reference sequence). The CDR3 loop spans 14 amino acids. The CDR3 DNA is TGTGCCAGTAGTACGGACAGGGTAAACGAAAAACTGTTTTTT. It specifies CASSTDRVNEKLFF.

The chain employs TRBV18 and TRBJ2-3, with 10 bases fitting TRBD2. Germline values: CDR1 KGHSH, CDR2 LQKENI. The CDR3 is 17 residues long. V lost 2 bases and J lost 2; bases outside the gene matches: 7. The CDR3 nucleotides are TGTGCCAGCTCACCAATCTTAACTAGCGGGATCACAGATACGCAGTATTTT. This encodes CASSPILTSGITDTQYF.

The CDR3 nucleotides are TGTGCCAGCAGCTTAACCGGCGGGAGTAATGAGCAGTTCTTC. This gives the protein CASSLTGGSNEQFF. V is TRBV7-3 and J is TRBJ2-1; the match to TRBD2 covers 7 bases. The CDR3 length is 14 residues. V was pared by 0 bases and J by 7 bases, with 3 bases of the junction left unmatched. Germline V CDR1 and CDR2: SGHTA, FQGTGA.

This chain links TRBV19 with TRBJ1-4; D is possibly TRBD1 (5 bases). The CDR3 extends over 19 amino acids. With 1 base removed from V and 0 bases from J, the gap between germline ends came to 18 bases. Germline-derived CDR1 and CDR2 are LNHDA and SQIVND (reference sequence). The CDR3 region has the DNA TGTGCCAGTAGTATAGTCTGGCAGGGCTTCTTCGCAACTAATGAAAAACTGTTTTTT. It translates to CASSIVWQGFFATNEKLFF.

The chain links TRBV19 to TRBJ2-3; D not resolved. The CDR3 totals 12 residues. Germline values: CDR1 LNHDA, CDR2 SQIVND (reference sequence). The ends were cut back, 4 bases at V and 4 bases at J, with 6 bases in the middle. CDR3 nucleotide sequence: TGTGCCAGTAGTACACGGGCAGATACGCAGTATTTT. This translates into CASSTRADTQYF.